A single sample is the source of the 10 T cell receptor beta chains below, sequenced in a study of PD-1 blockade in classical Hodgkin lymphoma. TCRdb keeps only in-frame clones here, not all; method: immunoSEQ multiplex PCR. The sample lists around 50,000 clones; roughly 80% were seen once. Time point: cycle 4 day 1 (C4D1), after 6 weeks of nivolumab. Autologous stem cell transplantation was followed by relapse in every patient, and brentuximab vedotin exposure varied. The sequenced sample was peripheral blood mononuclear cells (PBMCs), obtained before the fourth cycle of nivolumab. The receptors originated from a human donor with classical Hodgkin lymphoma.

This rearrangement joins TRBV5-1 to TRBJ2-4, with 7 bases aligning to TRBD2. V was pared by 2 bases and J by 0 bases, with 2 bases of the junction left unmatched. The CDR3 totals 15 residues. Germline CDR1 reads SGHRS; CDR2 reads YFSETQ. The CDR3 reads CASSLSGGAKNIQYF. The CDR3 nucleotides are TGCGCCAGCAGCTTATCGGGAGGAGCCAAAAACATTCAGTACTTC.

The V call is TRBV28, the J call TRBJ2-1, with D maybe TRBD1 (5 bases). CDR3 length: 16 amino acids. CDR1 is MDHEN and CDR2 is SYDVKM in the germline V gene. V gave up 6 bases and J gave up 6 bases, with 21 bases separating them. As DNA, the CDR3 is TGTGCCAGCAGGGGTTTCAGGGTTGCCCTAATCAATGAGCAGTTCTTC. Encoded protein: CASRGFRVALINEQFF.

The V gene is TRBV7-2, the J gene TRBJ2-7; tentatively, D is TRBD1 (6 bases). CDR3 length: 14 residues. Germline V CDR1 and CDR2: SGHTA, FQGNSA. V lost 1 base and J 3 bases, leaving 10 bases between the germline ends. The CDR3 is CASSLVLTGYEQYF. The CDR3 nucleotides are TGTGCCAGCAGCTTAGTCTTGACAGGCTACGAGCAGTACTTC.

The CDR3 nucleotides read TGTGCCAGCAGTTCGTCGGACGGACCCTACGAGCAGTACTTC. Translating it yields CASSSSDGPYEQYF. The chain employs TRBV28 and TRBJ2-7; no reliable D call. CDR3 length: 14 amino acids. V lost 4 bases and J 2 bases, leaving 12 bases between the germline ends. Germline CDR1 and CDR2: MDHEN and SYDVKM.

The chain carries TRBV5-8 and TRBJ1-4; D is possibly TRBD1 (6 bases). Germline V gene data show CDR1 as SGHTS and CDR2 as YDEGEE. With 4 bases removed from V and 2 bases from J, the gap between germline ends came to 12 bases. The CDR3 spans 15 residues. CDR3 sequence (DNA): TGTGCCAGCAGCCCACAGGGATCGACTAATGAAAAACTGTTTTTT. Amino acid sequence: CASSPQGSTNEKLFF. The complete variable domain, with remaining parts taken from reference TRBV5-8 and TRBJ1-4, reads EAGVTQSPTHLIKTRGQQATLRCSPISGHTSVYWYQQALGLGLQFLLWYDEGEERNRGNFPPRFSGRQFPNYSSELNVNALELEDSALYLCASSPQGSTNEKLFFGSGTQLSVL.

V usage is TRBV9 and J usage is TRBJ1-3; D is possibly TRBD1 (5 bases). V shed 2 bases and J shed 1 base, with 10 bases lying between them. Germline V gene data show CDR1 as SGDLS and CDR2 as YYNGEE. This CDR3 is built from 15 residues. CDR3 loop: CASSVDGGSGNTIYF. The CDR3 DNA sequence: TGTGCCAGCAGCGTGGACGGGGGGTCTGGAAACACCATATATTTT.

The chain is built from TRBV7-2 and TRBJ2-7; weak D call: TRBD2 (6 bases). V was trimmed by 4 bases and J by 5 bases, leaving 24 bases between them. This CDR3 region has 17 residues. Germline values: CDR1 SGHTA, CDR2 FQGNSA. CDR3 sequence reads: CASSSSGTFLVEHEQYF. CDR3 nucleotide sequence: TGTGCCAGCAGCTCATCAGGGACTTTCCTTGTGGAGCACGAGCAGTACTTC. The full variable domain, completed using reference TRBV7-2 and TRBJ2-7, is GAGVSQSPSNKVTEKGKDVELRCDPISGHTALYWYRQSLGQGLEFLIYFQGNSAPDKSGLPSDRFSAERTGGSVSTLTIQRTQQEDSAVYLCASSSSGTFLVEHEQYFGPGTRLTVT.

The chain uses TRBV28 and TRBJ2-3, with D possibly TRBD1 on 6 matching bases. V gave up 4 bases and J gave up 1 base, with 9 bases separating them. CDR1 and CDR2 from the germline V gene are MDHEN and SYDVKM. This CDR3 has 14 amino acids. The CDR3, as DNA: TGTGCCAGCAGTTCGAGACAGGGCACAGATACGCAGTATTTT. This gives the protein CASSSRQGTDTQYF.

CDR3 nucleotide sequence: TGTGCCATCAGTGAGGGGACAGCTACAGAAGCTTTCTTT. This encodes CAISEGTATEAFF. This sequence joins TRBV10-3 and TRBJ1-1; 7 positions agree with TRBD1. The trim removed 2 bases at V and 8 bases at J, leaving 5 bases unmatched. Germline assignment: CDR1 ENHRY and CDR2 SYGVKD. CDR3 length: 13 amino acids.

V gene TRBV9 combines with J gene TRBJ2-1; the match to TRBD2 covers 11 bases. Germline V gene data show CDR1 as SGDLS and CDR2 as YYNGEE. The CDR3 has 16 amino acids. With 4 bases clipped from V and 9 bases from J, the junction kept 12 bases outside the gene matches. CDR3 region: CASSPLAGGLLFEQFF. For the CDR3, the DNA is TGTGCCAGCAGCCCTCTAGCGGGAGGTTTGCTTTTTGAGCAGTTCTTC.